This T cell receptor beta chain was found in a study of blood T cell repertoires in COVID-19. Study-level information: Samples of COVID-19 (acute and convalescent) were obtained from the United States, Italy and Spain. PBMCs, B-cell-depleted T cells, or T cells provided the cDNA or gDNA that made up the material.

The J segment lost 4 bases and the V segment lost 5 bases, leaving 5 bases of the junction unmatched. The CDR3 sequence is 15 residues long. CDR1 is SNHLY and CDR2 is FYNNEI in the germline V gene. Per the authors' pipeline: Nucleated cell number was recorded as an estimate derived from reference gene primer amplification. The method was immunoSEQ multiplex PCR; TCRdb's version includes in-frame clones alone and lacks a portion of them. V, J and clone size derive from that table, while D and trimming were established from the DNA sequence. The profile covers 100,000 to 120,000 clones, with approximately 80% appearing a single time and approximately 15% taken by the ten largest.

The genes are TRBV2 and TRBJ1-6, with 7 bases aligning to TRBD1. The clonotype comes from a woman between 55 and 75 years old with acute or convalescent COVID-19. Sequenced material: peripheral blood. The CDR3 sequence is CASSHRDSYNSPLHF. DNA for the CDR3: TGTGCCAGCAGTCACCGGGACAGTTATAATTCACCCCTCCACTTT.